Below, 28 T cell receptor beta chains from the same sample are listed, as sequenced in a study of cytomegalovirus exposure and HLA in healthy donors. With 60 Vbeta and 13 Jbeta primers, the PCR was carried out. Here immunoSEQ multiplex PCR was the method, and the copy in TCRdb shows in-frame clones only, minus some. There are about 110,000 clones in the sample; approximately 71% occur only once, and 5% to 7% lies in the top ten. Sequencing was performed on PBMCs. The receptor set was obtained from a woman aged 70-85 years in good health and CMV-seropositive.

The rearrangement links TRBV4-1 to TRBJ2-3; 14 positions agree with TRBD2. V was clipped by 1 base and J by 3 bases; unmatched bases: 9. CDR1 and CDR2 (germline): MGHRA, YSYEKL. The CDR3 runs 19 residues. The DNA of the CDR3 is TGCGCCAGCAGCCAAGGACTAGCGGGGGGGGGTTGGTTGACAGATACGCAGTATTTT. Translation: CASSQGLAGGGWLTDTQYF.

The genes are TRBV2 and TRBJ1-1; D is possibly TRBD1 (5 bases). V lost 6 bases and J lost 2, with 13 bases in between. Germline assignment: CDR1 SNHLY and CDR2 FYNNEI. This CDR3 is built from 14 residues. The CDR3 spells CASSSQAVNTEAFF. DNA for the CDR3: TGTGCCAGCAGCTCACAGGCGGTTAACACTGAAGCTTTCTTT.

This clone was counted only a few times. This chain connects TRBV18 to TRBJ1-4; D might be TRBD1 (5 bases). CDR1 and CDR2 (germline): KGHSH, LQKENI. V lost 2 bases to trimming and J lost 0 bases, with 16 bases between them. The CDR3 spans 18 residues. CDR3 loop: CASSPTGGSYATNEKLFF. The DNA for the CDR3 is TGTGCCAGCTCACCAACGGGGGGTTCCTATGCAACTAATGAAAAACTGTTTTTT.

The table lists this clone with a count of one. The rearrangement uses TRBV5-8 and TRBJ2-3, with 9 bases aligning to TRBD1. Germline V gives CDR1 SGHTS, CDR2 YDEGEE. V shed 6 bases, J shed 0 bases, and the junction held 14 bases outside the gene matches. The CDR3 spans 18 residues. The CDR3 DNA follows: TGTGCCAGCACCATGGACAGGGGTGGAACTACTAGCACAGATACGCAGTATTTT. It specifies CASTMDRGGTTSTDTQYF.

The V call is TRBV6-5, the J call TRBJ1-1; 9 bases align to TRBD1. The CDR3 sequence is 15 residues long. The germline gives CDR1 MNHEY, CDR2 SVGAGI. J gave up 1 base and V 5 bases, and 5 bases lay outside the gene matches. The DNA for the CDR3 is TGTGCCAGCAGTCTACAGGGGGCGGGGAACACTGAAGCTTTCTTT. This encodes CASSLQGAGNTEAFF.

The V gene is TRBV15, the J gene TRBJ1-4, with 9 nucleotides matching TRBD1. Looked up from germline, CDR1 is LNHNV and CDR2 is YYDKDF (reference sequence). Trimming cost V 4 bases and J 5 bases; bases outside gene matches: 5. CDR3 length: 15 residues. This CDR3 reads CATSIYRGPNEKLFF. For the CDR3, the DNA is TGTGCCACCAGCATATACAGGGGGCCAAATGAAAAACTGTTTTTT. The full variable domain, its missing parts supplied by reference TRBV15 and TRBJ1-4, is DAMVIQNPRYQVTQFGKPVTLSCSQTLNHNVMYWYQQKSSQAPKLLFHYYDKDFNNEADTPDNFQSRRPNTSFCFLDIRSPGLGDTAMYLCATSIYRGPNEKLFFGSGTQLSVL.

V usage is TRBV7-6 and J usage is TRBJ2-1, with D uncertain. Trimming took 5 bases from V and 5 from J, leaving 19 bases between them. Germline values: CDR1 SGHVS, CDR2 FNYEAQ. The CDR3 runs 16 residues. The CDR3 sequence: CASSRQPTPPNNEQFF. CDR3 DNA: TGTGCCAGCAGCCGCCAACCAACCCCGCCTAACAATGAGCAGTTCTTC.

V usage is TRBV2 and J usage is TRBJ2-7; D is undetermined. The CDR3 is made up of 14 amino acids. Trimming pared 4 bases from V and 2 bases from J, leaving 12 bases between. Germline values: CDR1 SNHLY, CDR2 FYNNEI. The CDR3 DNA follows: TGTGCCAGCAGTGGGTCAGGTGTTCCCTACGAGCAGTACTTC. Translation: CASSGSGVPYEQYF.

This clone was seen a handful of times. This sequence joins TRBV25-1 and TRBJ1-4, with 9 bases matching TRBD1. Trimming at V came to 2 bases and at J to 0 bases, leaving 4 bases not matched to a gene. Germline V gene data show CDR1 as MGHDK and CDR2 as SYGVNS. The CDR3 has 17 amino acids. CDR3: CASSEPGQGSTNEKLFF. DNA for the CDR3: TGTGCCAGCAGTGAACCGGGACAGGGTTCAACTAATGAAAAACTGTTTTTT.

The genes are TRBV7-2 and TRBJ2-1, with 11 positions matching TRBD2. The CDR3 is 15 amino acids. Germline V gene sequence: CDR1 SGHTA, CDR2 FQGNSA. Losses at the gene ends were 4 bases for V and 3 bases for J; bases not matched to a gene: 2. The CDR3 is CASSWLAGGYNEQFF. Written as DNA, the CDR3 is TGTGCCAGCAGCTGGCTAGCGGGGGGCTACAATGAGCAGTTCTTC.

The CDR3 DNA reads TGTGCCATCAGTGGTAGCGGGGGGGGCTATAGTTCCTACAATGAGCAGTTCTTC. Amino acids: CAISGSGGGYSSYNEQFF. The rearrangement joins TRBV10-3 to TRBJ2-1; 11 bases line up with TRBD2. The junction had 9 bases not matched to a gene; V was cut back by 4 bases and J by 1 base. The germline CDR1 and CDR2 sequences are ENHRY and SYGVKD. The CDR3 is made up of 18 amino acids.

The chain couples TRBV6-6 to TRBJ2-7; no firm D call. Between the trimmed V and J ends, which lost 7 bases and 4 bases, there was a span of 17 bases. CDR1 and CDR2 (germline): MNHNY, SVGAGI (reference sequence). The CDR3 runs 14 residues. The CDR3 nucleotides are TGTGCCAGCACCCAAGATAGAGTAACTTACGAGCAGTACTTC. Translated, it gives CASTQDRVTYEQYF.

This chain connects TRBV7-2 to TRBJ2-3; maybe TRBD2 (6 bases). The CDR3 has 13 residues. V was trimmed by 8 bases and J by 2 bases, leaving 11 bases between them. Germline CDR1 is SGHTA and CDR2 is FQGNSA. The chain's CDR3 is CASRGANTDTQYF. The CDR3 DNA follows: TGTGCCAGCCGCGGGGCAAACACAGATACGCAGTATTTT.

V is TRBV7-6 and J is TRBJ2-5; D is perhaps TRBD2 (6 bases). V lost 1 base and J lost 5, with 14 bases in between. Germline-derived CDR1 and CDR2 are SGHVS and FNYEAQ. This CDR3 comprises 15 residues. This CDR3 is CASSLGGANGETQYF. DNA for the CDR3: TGTGCCAGCAGCTTAGGCGGGGCAAACGGGGAGACCCAGTACTTC.

A remark on this clone: It is likely a read error, because the conserved phenylalanine at the end of the CDR3 is missing. The chain is built from TRBV10-3 and TRBJ1-2; 9 nucleotides agree with TRBD1. V was clipped by 3 bases and J by 7 bases; unmatched bases: 3. Germline CDR1 reads ENHRY; CDR2 reads SYGVKD. The CDR3 is made up of 13 amino acids. CDR3 loop: CAISEQGAVGYTL. Written as DNA, the CDR3 is TGTGCCATCAGTGAACAGGGGGCAGTTGGCTACACCCTC.

The chain employs TRBV5-1 and TRBJ2-3; TRBD2 matches 9 bases. The V gene's germline CDR1 is SGHRS and CDR2 YFSETQ. V shed 7 bases, J shed 1 base, and the junction held 4 bases outside the gene matches. The CDR3 has 14 amino acids. CDR3 sequence (DNA): TGCGCCAGCTATGGCGGGGGGGGCACAGATACGCAGTATTTT. The encoded protein is CASYGGGGTDTQYF. Full variable domain (outside the CDR3, taken from reference TRBV5-1 and TRBJ2-3): KAGVTQTPRYLIKTRGQQVTLSCSPISGHRSVSWYQQTPGQGLQFLFEYFSETQRNKGNFPGRFSGRQFSNSRSEMNVSTLELGDSALYLCASYGGGGTDTQYFGPGTRLTVL.

V and J are TRBV11-2 and TRBJ2-1; TRBD2 is a possible D gene (6 bases). This CDR3 has 17 amino acids. Germline V CDR1 and CDR2: SGHAT, FQNNGV. Trimming shortened V by 5 bases and J by 1 base, and 18 bases separated the two germline ends. CDR3 sequence reads: CASSGGNRMGSYNEQFF. In DNA, the CDR3 is TGTGCCAGCAGCGGAGGGAATCGGATGGGTTCCTACAATGAGCAGTTCTTC.

The V gene is TRBV7-2, the J gene TRBJ1-4, with D perhaps TRBD1 (5 bases). The germline V gene encodes CDR1 SGHTA and CDR2 FQGNSA. V dropped 0 bases and J dropped 8 bases, with 16 bases sitting between them. The CDR3 loop spans 16 amino acids. For the CDR3, the DNA is TGTGCCAGCAGCTTAGCGGGGGGAGCCCCTGGGGAAAAACTGTTTTTT. It encodes CASSLAGGAPGEKLFF.

The gene calls are TRBV2 and TRBJ2-5; TRBD1 might be the D (6 bases). The germline V and J ends were trimmed by 6 bases and 4 bases, with 6 bases remaining between them. Germline V lookup: CDR1 SNHLY, CDR2 FYNNEI. This CDR3 region has 11 residues. CDR3 nucleotide sequence: TGTGCCAGCAGGGACAGAGAGACCCAGTACTTC. It is translated as CASRDRETQYF.

The chain recombines TRBV2 with TRBJ1-1; 7 bases match TRBD1. This CDR3 has 15 amino acids. Trimming removed 5 bases from V and 7 bases from J; junction bases left unmatched: 13. Germline V gives CDR1 SNHLY, CDR2 FYNNEI. The CDR3 DNA follows: TGTGCCAGCAGTACCCTGACAGGGAAAATGGGTGAAGCTTTCTTT. Amino acid sequence: CASSTLTGKMGEAFF.

This clone was counted once. The chain joins TRBV7-9 to TRBJ2-2; 9 bases fit TRBD2. This CDR3 is built from 16 residues. V was pared by 6 bases and J by 1 base, with 6 bases of the junction left unmatched. CDR1 is SEHNR, CDR2 FQNEAQ, per germline (reference sequence). The CDR3 nucleotides are TGTGCCAGCAGGAGGGAACTAGCGGGGAACACCGGGGAGCTGTTTTTT. It codes for CASRRELAGNTGELFF.

The chain couples TRBV20-1 to TRBJ1-2, with TRBD1 identical over 9 bases. Losses at the gene ends were 6 bases for V and 9 bases for J; bases not matched to a gene: 5. Per the germline V gene, CDR1 is DFQATT and CDR2 is SNEGSKA (reference sequence). The CDR3 sequence is 11 residues long. The CDR3 DNA sequence: TGCAGTGCACCGGGACAGGGTCGCTACACCTTC. Its protein is CSAPGQGRYTF.

For this clone: The conserved final phenylalanine or tryptophan is absent from the CDR3, which likely points to a read error. The gene calls are TRBV6-5 and TRBJ1-2, with a tentative D call TRBD1 (5 bases). The germline CDR1 and CDR2 sequences are MNHEY and SVGAGI. The V end was cut by 7 bases, the J end by 10 bases, with 16 bases between. The CDR3 contains 12 residues. CDR3 sequence (DNA): TGTGCCAGCACCCAAACGGGGGACCACTACACCCTC. Amino acids: CASTQTGDHYTL.

As concerns this clone: Other DNA sequences within the sample encode an identical CDR3. CDR3 amino acids: CASSLEGDYGYTF. For the CDR3, the DNA is TGCGCCAGCAGCTTGGAGGGAGACTATGGCTACACCTTC. The rearrangement links TRBV5-1 to TRBJ1-2; D remains ambiguous. The CDR3 runs 13 residues. Looked up from germline, CDR1 is SGHRS and CDR2 is YFSETQ. V dropped 0 bases and J dropped 3 bases, with 6 bases sitting between them.

V usage is TRBV6-1 and J usage is TRBJ1-2; the D is unclear. The CDR3 length is 14 residues. Between the trimmed V and J ends, which lost 0 bases and 4 bases, there was a span of 9 bases. Germline lookup yields CDR1 MNHNS and CDR2 SASEGT. The CDR3 region has the DNA TGTGCCAGCAGTGAAGCGGGAGGCGGCTATGGCTACACCTTC. Translated, it gives CASSEAGGGYGYTF.

The chain recombines TRBV6-1 with TRBJ1-6; D is possibly TRBD1 (5 bases). Trimming cost V 7 bases and J 7 bases, with 14 bases left between them. The CDR3 contains 14 residues. The germline V gene encodes CDR1 MNHNS and CDR2 SASEGT. The CDR3 sequence: CASTQWGVNSPLHF. In DNA, the CDR3 is TGTGCCAGCACCCAATGGGGGGTAAATTCACCCCTCCACTTT.

The V gene is TRBV19, the J gene TRBJ2-1, with 9 positions matching TRBD2. Trimming cost V 5 bases and J 2 bases; bases outside gene matches: 13. This CDR3 spans 18 amino acids. Germline assignment: CDR1 LNHDA and CDR2 SQIVND (reference sequence). DNA for the CDR3: TGTGCCAGTAGTCGAGAGGGACCGCGGGGGGGAACCTACAATGAGCAGTTCTTC. Protein product: CASSREGPRGGTYNEQFF.

This rearrangement joins TRBV9 to TRBJ2-2; D gene uncertain. This CDR3 is 15 amino acids long. V lost 0 bases to trimming and J lost 2 bases, with 8 bases between them. CDR1 is SGDLS, CDR2 YYNGEE, per germline. The CDR3 protein is CASSVAQYNTGELFF. The CDR3 region has the DNA TGTGCCAGCAGCGTAGCACAGTATAACACCGGGGAGCTGTTTTTT.